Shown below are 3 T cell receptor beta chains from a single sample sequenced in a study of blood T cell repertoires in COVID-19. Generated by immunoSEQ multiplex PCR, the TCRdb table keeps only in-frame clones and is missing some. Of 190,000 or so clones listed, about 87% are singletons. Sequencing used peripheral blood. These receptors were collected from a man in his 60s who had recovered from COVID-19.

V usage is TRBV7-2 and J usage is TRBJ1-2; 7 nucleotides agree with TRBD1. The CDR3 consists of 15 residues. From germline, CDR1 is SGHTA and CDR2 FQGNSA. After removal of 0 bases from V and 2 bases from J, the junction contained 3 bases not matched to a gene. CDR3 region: CASSLATGLNYGYTF. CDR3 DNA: TGTGCCAGCAGCTTAGCGACAGGGTTAAACTATGGCTACACCTTC.

The CDR3, as DNA: TGTGCCAGCAGCCAAGAAACGGGACTCAGGAACACTGAAGCTTTCTTT. Its translation is CASSQETGLRNTEAFF. This sequence joins TRBV3-1 (or the pseudogene TRBV3-2) and TRBJ1-1; perhaps TRBD1 as D (5 bases). The CDR3 has 16 residues. Germline-derived CDR1 and CDR2 are LGHDT and YNNKEL (reference sequence). Trimming pared 0 bases from V and 1 base from J, leaving 12 bases between.

The CDR3 protein is CASSNPQGGTGYTF. CDR3 nucleotides: TGTGCCAGCAGCAATCCCCAAGGGGGCACGGGCTACACCTTC. J is TRBJ1-2 and V is TRBV6-5, with 7 bases lining up with TRBD1. V gave up 6 bases and J gave up 8 bases; unmatched junction bases: 12. CDR3 length: 14 residues. Per germline, CDR1 MNHEY and CDR2 SVGAGI.